The rows below give T cell receptor beta chains drawn from one sample of a study of T cells in Graves' hyperthyroidism and ophthalmopathy. TCRdb redid the calling of the multiplex PCR reads with MiXCR, one entry per CDR3 protein. The table includes some 620,000 distinct CDR3 sequences, 15% to 20% detected once. The sample consisted of blood. The receptors were gathered from a young woman with Graves' hyperthyroidism. Both conserved end residues are part of each CDR3. A D gene is named only where the DNA matches it firmly.

CDR3	J	length	V	D
CASSYGLAGSYNEQFF	TRBJ2-1	16	TRBV6-2/TRBV6-3	TRBD2
CASSPPQGVETQYF	TRBJ2-5	14	TRBV18	TRBD1
CASAKGAFSNQPQHF	TRBJ1-5	15	TRBV6-1	NA
CASSRQALNEKLFF	TRBJ1-4	14	TRBV27	NA
CASSLSGSFTDTQYF	TRBJ2-3	15	TRBV11-2	TRBD2
CSAIDRTTSNEQFF	TRBJ2-1	14	TRBV20-1	NA
CASSGVSTDTQYF	TRBJ2-3	13	TRBV2	NA
CAKIPAWGQIPYEQYF	TRBJ2-7	16	TRBV5-1	TRBD1
CASRYTGELFF	TRBJ2-2	11	TRBV2	NA
CASSKTPGQGYEQYF	TRBJ2-7	15	TRBV11-2	TRBD1
CASSEENRQGVLLFVVGTGYTF	TRBJ1-2	22	TRBV11-3	TRBD1
CASSQDGRSKQYF	TRBJ2-7	13	TRBV3-1	NA
CATSAAGAFFNEQFF	TRBJ2-1	15	TRBV6-1	TRBD2
CASRRMGYGYTF	TRBJ1-2	12	TRBV27	NA
CASSYPGQGASEAFF	TRBJ1-1	15	TRBV7-8	TRBD1
CASRVGRDSYNEQFF	TRBJ2-1	15	TRBV5-1	NA
CSAPAGLAGVYEQYF	TRBJ2-7	15	TRBV20-1	TRBD2
CASTKDRLNTEAFF	TRBJ1-1	14	TRBV19	NA
CASSLEGTSGYEQYF	TRBJ2-7	15	TRBV7-2	TRBD2
CASSAGGTSGTYNEQFF	TRBJ2-1	17	TRBV9	TRBD2
CASSASGNTGELFF	TRBJ2-2	14	TRBV27	TRBD2
CASSFQGLTPYEQYF	TRBJ2-7	15	TRBV28	TRBD2
CASILAPSYNEQFF	TRBJ2-1	14	TRBV6-2/TRBV6-3	TRBD2
CSVSPGIYTGELFF	TRBJ2-2	14	TRBV29-1	NA
CAISESGTTYNEQFF	TRBJ2-1	15	TRBV10-3	NA
CASSQDRAYGYTF	TRBJ1-2	13	TRBV27	TRBD1
CASSSGQGSTEAFF	TRBJ1-1	14	TRBV5-1	TRBD1
CASSPAGTGGEKLFF	TRBJ1-4	15	TRBV28	TRBD1